The 18 T cell receptor beta chains listed next were all sequenced from one sample in a study of blood T cell repertoires in COVID-19 (dated by TCRdb to 2018 to 2020). Library creation used the immunoSEQ multiplex PCR assay. Entries here come from immuneACCESS through TCRdb and include only in-frame sequences with V and J called. Some clones fail to appear in such tables; in the studies checked, an unresolved V gene covers under half of the shortfall, and the cause of the remainder is unknown. The sample table records over 250,000 clones; approximately 86% of these occur just once. Roughly 13% of the sample is in the top ten clones. The sequenced sample consisted of peripheral blood. The receptors were gathered from a woman aged 70-85 years with COVID-19, enrolled during active disease.

The V call is TRBV4-2, the J call TRBJ2-7; TRBD1 agrees at 7 bases. The CDR3 loop spans 15 amino acids. V was clipped by 0 bases and J by 1 base; unmatched bases: 3. From germline, CDR1 is LGHNA and CDR2 YNFKEQ. The CDR3 region has the DNA TGTGCCAGCAGCCAAGAGGAGACAGGGTCCTACGAGCAGTACTTC. Its translation: CASSQEETGSYEQYF.

The CDR3 spells CASSLGGTRSTDTQYF. In nucleotides, the CDR3 is TGTGCCAGCAGTTTAGGAGGGACTAGAAGCACAGATACGCAGTATTTT. This rearrangement joins TRBV6-5 to TRBJ2-3, with TRBD2 matching 8 bases. CDR3 length equals 16 residues. V shed 4 bases and J 0 bases; nucleotides not matched to a gene: 6. Germline V CDR1 and CDR2: MNHEY, SVGAGI.

This clone was recorded only once. V and J are TRBV18 and TRBJ1-2, with a tentative D call TRBD1 (5 bases). Germline-derived CDR1 and CDR2 are KGHSH and LQKENI. This CDR3 is 15 amino acids long. Trimming cost V 2 bases and J 5 bases, with 15 bases left between them. The CDR3 region has the DNA TGTGCCAGCTCACCATCCCCGTCCCCAGGGTATGGCTACACCTTC. Translating gives CASSPSPSPGYGYTF.

The rearrangement joins TRBV4-3 to TRBJ2-7, with 10 bases matching TRBD1. Germline lookup yields CDR1 LGHNA and CDR2 YSLEER. The CDR3 covers 15 residues. Trimming removed 1 base from V and 2 bases from J; junction bases left unmatched: 2. This CDR3 reads CASSQGGQGAYEQYF. The DNA for the CDR3 is TGCGCCAGCAGCCAAGGAGGACAGGGGGCCTACGAGCAGTACTTC.

Only one count was recorded for this clone. The genes are TRBV4-1 and TRBJ1-6, with TRBD1 identical over 7 bases. This CDR3 has 17 residues. Trimming removed 4 bases from V and 10 bases from J; junction bases left unmatched: 16. Germline CDR1 and CDR2: MGHRA and YSYEKL. The CDR3 loop reads CASSRGTELIFRSPLHF. The CDR3 nucleotides read TGCGCCAGCAGCCGAGGGACAGAACTTATTTTTAGGTCACCCCTCCACTTT.

The rearrangement links TRBV19 to TRBJ1-1; D perhaps matches TRBD1 (5 bases). The CDR3 is 14 residues long. CDR1 is LNHDA, CDR2 SQIVND, per germline (reference sequence). V lost 6 bases to trimming and J lost 3 bases, with 14 bases between them. The CDR3 region is CASSWTWVDTEAFF. The CDR3 DNA reads TGTGCCAGTAGCTGGACATGGGTTGACACTGAAGCTTTCTTT.

The gene calls are TRBV2 and TRBJ1-3, with TRBD1 as a possible D gene (5 bases). The CDR3 is made up of 14 amino acids. Germline V lookup: CDR1 SNHLY, CDR2 FYNNEI. V shed 6 bases and J shed 2 bases, with 11 bases lying between them. The CDR3 here is CASSGRGTGNTIYF. CDR3 coding DNA: TGTGCCAGCAGCGGACGGGGGACTGGAAACACCATATATTTT.

Ten or more counts support this clone. As DNA, the CDR3 is TGTGCCAGCAGTGAACGAGGACAGTCAGGGGCCGAGCAGTACTTC. Its translation is CASSERGQSGAEQYF. The gene calls are TRBV2 and TRBJ2-7, with a possible D match to TRBD1 (6 bases). CDR1 is SNHLY, CDR2 FYNNEI, per germline. Trimming removed 2 bases from V and 6 bases from J, with 17 bases in between. The CDR3 loop spans 15 amino acids.

The rearrangement links TRBV27 to TRBJ2-3, with TRBD1 matching over 10 bases. Losses at the gene ends were 3 bases for V and 1 base for J; bases not matched to a gene: 1. Looked up from germline, CDR1 is MNHEY and CDR2 is SMNVEV (reference sequence). This CDR3 is 15 amino acids long. CDR3 sequence: CASSFGTGGTDTQYF. The CDR3 DNA follows: TGTGCCAGCAGTTTTGGGACAGGGGGCACAGATACGCAGTATTTT.

With regard to this clone: One base away lies a much larger clone, so this may be a sequencing read error. The gene calls are TRBV11-2 and TRBJ1-1; D gene unclear. CDR1 SGHAT and CDR2 FQNNGV come from the germline V gene. The CDR3 consists of 13 residues. The V and J ends lost 1 base and 0 bases respectively, with 3 bases between them. The CDR3 loop is CASSLVMNTEAFF. Here the CDR3 DNA reads TGTGCCAGCAGCTTAGTAATGAACACTGAAGCTTTCTTT.

This clone has a handful of counts. This chain connects TRBV24-1 to TRBJ1-2; the D is unclear. The CDR3 is made up of 11 amino acids. The germline V and J ends were trimmed by 10 bases and 4 bases, with 9 bases remaining between them. Germline V gene sequence: CDR1 KGHDR, CDR2 SFDVKD. The CDR3 bases are TGTGCCACGTCTCACGGCTATGGCTACACCTTC. Protein: CATSHGYGYTF.

The rearrangement joins TRBV30 to TRBJ2-3, with TRBD2 matching over 13 bases. Per germline, CDR1 GTSNPN and CDR2 SVGIG (reference sequence). CDR3 length equals 16 residues. Trimming removed 2 bases from V and 6 bases from J; junction bases left unmatched: 8. The CDR3 reads CAWSLGLAGETDTQYF. In DNA, the CDR3 is TGTGCCTGGAGTCTCGGACTAGCGGGGGAAACGGATACGCAGTATTTT.

The chain links TRBV28 to TRBJ1-5; 10 positions agree with TRBD1. This CDR3 has 17 residues. Germline V gene data show CDR1 as MDHEN and CDR2 as SYDVKM. The V and J ends lost 6 bases and 4 bases, in that order; junction bases with no gene match: 12. CDR3 sequence: CASSTTGQGGKNQPQHF. The CDR3 nucleotides are TGTGCCAGCAGCACTACTGGACAGGGGGGAAAGAATCAGCCCCAGCATTTT. Complete variable domain (other parts from reference TRBV28 and TRBJ1-5): DVKVTQSSRYLVKRTGEKVFLECVQDMDHENMFWYRQDPGLGLRLIYFSYDVKMKEKGDIPEGYSVSREKKERFSLILESASTNQTSMYLCASSTTGQGGKNQPQHFGDGTRLSIL.

The genes are TRBV3-1 (or the pseudogene TRBV3-2) and TRBJ1-3, with D unresolved. The CDR3 spans 14 residues. V lost 1 base and J 2 bases, leaving 6 bases between the germline ends. CDR1 is LGHDT, CDR2 YNNKEL, per germline (reference sequence). CDR3 residues: CASSQGVAGNTIYF. CDR3 in DNA: TGTGCCAGCAGCCAAGGAGTAGCTGGAAACACCATATATTTT.

As concerns this clone: In the same sample, other DNA sequences code for this CDR3. The chain links TRBV6-5 to TRBJ1-1; the D is unclear. Germline V CDR1 and CDR2: MNHEY, SVGAGI. V lost 0 bases and J lost 2, with 4 bases in between. The CDR3 runs to 13 residues. DNA of the CDR3: TGTGCCAGCAGTTACTCGAGAAACACTGAAGCTTTCTTT. This codes for CASSYSRNTEAFF.

The chain uses TRBV28 and TRBJ1-2, with TRBD1 matching over 12 bases. The V gene's germline CDR1 is MDHEN and CDR2 SYDVKM. V lost 6 bases, J lost 6 bases, and 14 bases stayed unmatched. The CDR3 is 17 residues long. This CDR3 reads CASSFPHGTGGRDGYTF. CDR3 nucleotides: TGTGCCAGCAGCTTCCCCCACGGGACAGGGGGCCGGGATGGCTACACCTTC.

V is TRBV4-1 and J is TRBJ2-7; TRBD1 matches at 8 bases. Germline V gene sequence: CDR1 MGHRA, CDR2 YSYEKL. This CDR3 is 13 amino acids long. V dropped 4 bases and J dropped 3; count of bases not matched to a gene: 2. The CDR3 DNA sequence: TGCGCCAGCAGCCCAGGGGGCCGCTACGAGCAGTACTTC. It codes for CASSPGGRYEQYF.

The chain links TRBV19 to TRBJ2-7; no reliable D call. Germline V lookup: CDR1 LNHDA, CDR2 SQIVND (reference sequence). Trimming removed 6 bases from V and 2 bases from J, with 17 bases in between. The CDR3 has 15 residues. In DNA form, the CDR3 reads TGTGCCAGTAGCACCTCCCCGGGTCTTGCCTACGAGCAGTACTTC. It translates to CASSTSPGLAYEQYF.